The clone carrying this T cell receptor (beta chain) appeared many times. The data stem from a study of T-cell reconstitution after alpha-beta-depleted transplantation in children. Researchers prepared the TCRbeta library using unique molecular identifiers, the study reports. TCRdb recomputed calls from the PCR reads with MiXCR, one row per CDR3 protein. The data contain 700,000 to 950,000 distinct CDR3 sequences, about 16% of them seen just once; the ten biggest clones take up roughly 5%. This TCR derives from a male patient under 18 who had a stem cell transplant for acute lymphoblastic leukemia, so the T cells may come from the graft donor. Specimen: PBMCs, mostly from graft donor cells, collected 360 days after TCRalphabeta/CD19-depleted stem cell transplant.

CDR3 nucleotide sequence: TGTGCCAGCACATTGACAGGGCCCTACGAGCAGTACTTC. Translation gives CASTLTGPYEQYF. The rearrangement links TRBV28 to TRBJ2-7; 7 nucleotides match TRBD1. CDR1 is MDHEN, CDR2 SYDVKM, per germline. The CDR3 totals 13 residues. Unmatched junction bases numbered 5, after V lost 7 bases and J lost 2 bases.